This T cell receptor beta chain was found in a study of cytomegalovirus exposure and HLA in healthy donors. The PCR used 60 Vbeta and 13 Jbeta primers. Some clones are missing from TCRdb's copy, which holds only in-frame ones; the method was immunoSEQ multiplex PCR. The table has over 150,000 clones, about four fifths seen once. Despite likely unrecorded immune exposures, the donors were nominally healthy at the time of sampling. Turning to this clone: Its antigen is currently unknown.

General study points: A later analysis reportedly found fewer N-insertions in an Asian-associated ancestry cluster than the roughly 670-donor mean. Several top significant clusters appeared, in a later analysis, to be linked to common viral pathogens.

This CDR3 is 15 amino acids long. Germline V gene data show CDR1 as SGHTA and CDR2 as FQGTGA. V gave up 3 bases and J gave up 6 bases; unmatched junction bases: 3. This receptor was taken from a man aged 25 to 40 in good health and CMV-seropositive. The V and J genes are TRBV7-3 and TRBJ2-1, with 12 bases matching TRBD1. The sample was PBMCs. The CDR3 reads CASSLGTGGFNEQFF. The CDR3 DNA reads as TGTGCCAGCAGCTTGGGGACAGGGGGCTTCAATGAGCAGTTCTTC. The full variable domain, in which reference TRBV7-3 and TRBJ2-1 provide the parts outside the CDR3, is GAGVSQTPSNKVTEKGKYVELRCDPISGHTALYWYRQSLGQGPEFLIYFQGTGAADDSGLPNDRFFAVRPEGSVSTLKIQRTERGDSAVYLCASSLGTGGFNEQFFGPGTRLTVL.